This TCR beta chain was captured by sequencing in a study of T cells in Graves' hyperthyroidism and ophthalmopathy. Comment on this clonotype: Antigen: not known.

Whole-study findings and limits: Blood shared most expanded thyroid clonotypes above 0.001.

Per germline, CDR1 ENHRY and CDR2 SYGVKD. V was clipped by 6 bases and J by 4 bases; unmatched bases: 7. The CDR3 has 14 residues. RNA transcripts gave rise to amplified TCR beta CDR3 regions. With the HTBI primer set, the TCR CDR3 went through a first round of RT-PCR. MiXCR, applied by TCRdb to the multiplex PCR reads, yields one record per CDR3 protein. The sample includes roughly 500,000 distinct CDR3 sequences, approximately 48% of them seen just once. J is TRBJ2-7 and V is TRBV10-3; 9 bases fit TRBD1. Source material: peripheral blood or thyroid tissue (not recorded which). The receptor's source is an adult woman with Graves' disease, either hyperthyroidism or ophthalmopathy (not recorded which). Here the CDR3 reads CAISDTDRGYEQYF. CDR3 DNA sequence: TGTGCCATCAGCGACACGGACAGGGGTTACGAGCAGTACTTC.